This T cell receptor (beta chain) was obtained from a study of human T cells and chemical hapten exposure. As processed by the authors: Per-sample TCR counts ranged from roughly 23,224 to 750,000, median roughly 87,000. A single record per CDR3 protein comes from TCRdb applying MiXCR to the RACE reads. TCRdb, not the authors, supplied the V and J calls. The sample yields around 190,000 distinct CDR3 sequences, about a fifth seen once. Time point noted: patch test 1, 2 weeks after DPC sensitization. The treatment was: therapeutic diphenylcyclopropenone sensitization with weekly scalp DPC. Germline V lookup: CDR1 SGHRS, CDR2 YFSETQ. The CDR3 extends over 15 amino acids. Germline trimming cut 0 bases from V and 6 bases from J; bases unmatched to any gene: 6.

The sample here was whole blood, taken in connection with sensitization to the hapten diphenylcyclopropenone (DPC). The gene calls are TRBV5-1 and TRBJ2-7, with 10 positions matching TRBD1. This receptor was identified in a woman aged 45-65 years with alopecia areata. Some clones in this sample may be carry-over from other donors' samples. The CDR3: CASSLDGTGASEQYF. In DNA form, the CDR3 reads TGCGCCAGCAGCTTGGATGGGACAGGGGCTAGCGAGCAGTACTTC.